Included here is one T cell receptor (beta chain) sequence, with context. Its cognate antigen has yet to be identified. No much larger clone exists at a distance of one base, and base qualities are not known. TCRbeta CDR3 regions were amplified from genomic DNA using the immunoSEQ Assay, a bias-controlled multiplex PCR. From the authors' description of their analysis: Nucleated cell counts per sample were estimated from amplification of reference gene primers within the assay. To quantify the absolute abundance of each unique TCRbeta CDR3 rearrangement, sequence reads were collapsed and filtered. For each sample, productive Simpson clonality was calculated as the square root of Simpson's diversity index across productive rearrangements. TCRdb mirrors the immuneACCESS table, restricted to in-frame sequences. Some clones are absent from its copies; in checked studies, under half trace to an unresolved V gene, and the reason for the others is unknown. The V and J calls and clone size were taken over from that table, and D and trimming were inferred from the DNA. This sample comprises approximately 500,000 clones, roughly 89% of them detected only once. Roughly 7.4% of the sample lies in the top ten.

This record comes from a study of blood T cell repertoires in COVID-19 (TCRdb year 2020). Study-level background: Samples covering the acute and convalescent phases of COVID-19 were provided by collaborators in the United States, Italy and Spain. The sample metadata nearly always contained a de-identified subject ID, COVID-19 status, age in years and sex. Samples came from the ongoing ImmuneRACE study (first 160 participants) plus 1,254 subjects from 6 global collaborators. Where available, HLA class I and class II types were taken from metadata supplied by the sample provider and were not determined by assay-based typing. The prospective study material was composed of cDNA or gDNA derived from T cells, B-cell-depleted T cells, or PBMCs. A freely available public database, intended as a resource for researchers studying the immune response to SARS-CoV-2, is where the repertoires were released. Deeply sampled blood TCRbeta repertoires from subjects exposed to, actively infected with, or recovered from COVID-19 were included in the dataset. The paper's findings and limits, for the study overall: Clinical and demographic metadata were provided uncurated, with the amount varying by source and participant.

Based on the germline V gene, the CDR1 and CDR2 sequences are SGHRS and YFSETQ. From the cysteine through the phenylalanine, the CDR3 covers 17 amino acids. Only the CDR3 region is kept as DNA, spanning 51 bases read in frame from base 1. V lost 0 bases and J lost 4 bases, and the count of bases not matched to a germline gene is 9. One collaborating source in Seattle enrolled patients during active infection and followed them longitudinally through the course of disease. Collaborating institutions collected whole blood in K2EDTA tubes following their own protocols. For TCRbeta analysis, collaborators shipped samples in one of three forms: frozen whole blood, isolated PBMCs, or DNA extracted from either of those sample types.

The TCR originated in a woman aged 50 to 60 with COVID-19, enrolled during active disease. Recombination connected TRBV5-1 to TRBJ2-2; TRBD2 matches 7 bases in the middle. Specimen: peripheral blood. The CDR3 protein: CASSLGGASGATGELFF. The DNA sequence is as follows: TGCGCCAGCAGCTTGGGCGGCGCTAGCGGAGCCACCGGGGAGCTGTTTTTT.